The 4 T cell receptor beta chains below all came from one sample that was sequenced in a study of blood T cell repertoires in COVID-19. Generated by immunoSEQ multiplex PCR, the TCRdb table keeps only in-frame clones and is missing some. The sample lists some 320,000 clones, about nine tenths occurring once. The sequenced material came from PBMCs or T cells enriched from blood (not recorded which). The receptors originated from a man in his 60s who had recovered from COVID-19.

This clone is a singleton in its sample. This sequence joins TRBV7-9 and TRBJ1-1; D not resolved. Germline lookup yields CDR1 SEHNR and CDR2 FQNEAQ (reference sequence). The V end was cut by 1 base, the J end by 0 bases, with 6 bases between. The CDR3 spans 14 residues. This chain's CDR3 is CASSLEQMNTEAFF. As DNA, the CDR3 is TGTGCCAGCAGCTTAGAACAGATGAACACTGAAGCTTTCTTT.

This clone was recorded only once. The chain combines TRBV5-6 with TRBJ1-6; D unresolved. The CDR3 totals 12 residues. Germline CDR1 SGHDT, CDR2 YYEEEE. V was cut by 2 bases and J by 9 bases, with 6 bases left in between. CDR3 in DNA: TGTGCCAGCAGCTTTAGAGGTTCACCCCTCCACTTT. Its protein product is CASSFRGSPLHF. Based on the CDR3 plus reference TRBV5-6 and TRBJ1-6, the full variable domain is DAGVTQSPTHLIKTRGQQVTLRCSPKSGHDTVSWYQQALGQGPQFIFQYYEEEERQRGNFPDRFSGHQFPNYSSELNVNALLLGDSALYLCASSFRGSPLHFGNGTRLTVT.

The chain joins TRBV2 to TRBJ2-3, with 10 bases lining up with TRBD2. Germline CDR1 SNHLY, CDR2 FYNNEI. The V and J ends lost 6 bases and 4 bases, in that order; junction bases with no gene match: 4. This CDR3 region has 14 residues. For the CDR3, the DNA is TGTGCCAGCAGCCTAGCGGGAGTCCCAGATACGCAGTATTTT. Amino acids: CASSLAGVPDTQYF. Full variable domain (missing parts from reference TRBV2 and TRBJ2-3): EPEVTQTPSHQVTQMGQEVILRCVPISNHLYFYWYRQILGQKVEFLVSFYNNEISEKSEIFDDQFSVERPDGSNFTLKIRSTKLEDSAMYFCASSLAGVPDTQYFGPGTRLTVL.

The chain links TRBV7-3 to TRBJ2-7; TRBD2 matches at 11 bases. This CDR3 is 14 amino acids long. Germline trimming cut 3 bases from V and 5 bases from J; bases unmatched to any gene: 3. CDR1 SGHTA and CDR2 FQGTGA come from the germline V gene. The CDR3 is CASSFGTSGHEQYF. CDR3 DNA: TGTGCCAGCAGCTTCGGGACTAGCGGCCACGAGCAGTACTTC.